This TCR beta chain was recovered during a study of blood T cell repertoires in COVID-19. Here immunoSEQ multiplex PCR was the method, and the copy in TCRdb shows in-frame clones only, minus some. The data contain around 79,000 clones, around 88% of them singletons. The J segment lost 5 bases and the V segment lost 5 bases, leaving 3 bases of the junction unmatched. Germline CDR1 and CDR2: LNHNV and YYDKDF (reference sequence). The length of the CDR3 is 14 residues. This clonotype was obtained from an older man with active or convalescent COVID-19. The specimen sequenced was peripheral blood. The rearrangement joins TRBV15 to TRBJ1-2, with 12 nucleotides matching TRBD1. The DNA of the CDR3 is TGTGCCACCAGCGGGACAGGGGGCGCTTATGGCTACACCTTC. It encodes CATSGTGGAYGYTF.